The T cell receptor (beta chain) described here comes from a study of shared clonotypes between healthy human individuals. All the donors were Caucasian adults who lived in Nashville, Tennessee. The repertoire was sequenced with immunoSEQ multiplex PCR; TCRdb's copy has only in-frame clones and lacks some. The sample lists 950,000 to 1,100,000 clones, about 80% occurring once. V shed 4 bases, J shed 0 bases, and the junction held 14 bases outside the gene matches. The germline CDR1 and CDR2 sequences are SGHTA and FQGTGA. The CDR3 is 19 residues long. This clone appeared once. The sample was memory CD4+ T cells from PBMCs. Subset specified: CD45RA-negative fraction. This rearrangement joins TRBV7-3 to TRBJ1-5; the match to TRBD1 covers 8 bases. The origin of this receptor is a man between 18 and 29 years old in good health. Some clones in this sample may be carry-over from other donors' samples. In DNA form, the CDR3 reads TGTGCCAGCAGCTCCTCGTGGACAGGGAAGGGTCGTAGCAATCAGCCCCAGCATTTT. It is translated as CASSSSWTGKGRSNQPQHF.